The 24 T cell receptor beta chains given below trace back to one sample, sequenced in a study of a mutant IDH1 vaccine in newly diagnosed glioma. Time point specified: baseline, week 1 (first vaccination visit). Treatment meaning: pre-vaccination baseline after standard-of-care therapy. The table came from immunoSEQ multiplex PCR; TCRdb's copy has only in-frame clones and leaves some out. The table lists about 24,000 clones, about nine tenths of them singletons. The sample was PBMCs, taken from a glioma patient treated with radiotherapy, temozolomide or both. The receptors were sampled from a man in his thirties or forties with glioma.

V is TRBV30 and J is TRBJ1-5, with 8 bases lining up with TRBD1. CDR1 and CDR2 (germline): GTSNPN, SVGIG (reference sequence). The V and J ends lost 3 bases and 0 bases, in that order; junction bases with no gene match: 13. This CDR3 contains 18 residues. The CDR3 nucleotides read TGTGCCTGGAGCTCCTCCCCTGGGACAGGCCTTAGCAATCAGCCCCAGCATTTT. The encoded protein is CAWSSSPGTGLSNQPQHF.

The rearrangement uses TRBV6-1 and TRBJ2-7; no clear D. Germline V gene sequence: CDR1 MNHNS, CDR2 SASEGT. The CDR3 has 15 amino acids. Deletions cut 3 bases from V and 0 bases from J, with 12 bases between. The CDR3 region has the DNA TGTGCCAGCAGTGATGGATCTACGATCTCCTACGAGCAGTACTTC. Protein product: CASSDGSTISYEQYF.

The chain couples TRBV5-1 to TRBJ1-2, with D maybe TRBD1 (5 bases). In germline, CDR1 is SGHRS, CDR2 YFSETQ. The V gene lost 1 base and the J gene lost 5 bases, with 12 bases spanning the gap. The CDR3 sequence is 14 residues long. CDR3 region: CASSLRSGSYGYTF. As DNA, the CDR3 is TGCGCCAGCAGCTTGAGGTCAGGGTCGTATGGCTACACCTTC.

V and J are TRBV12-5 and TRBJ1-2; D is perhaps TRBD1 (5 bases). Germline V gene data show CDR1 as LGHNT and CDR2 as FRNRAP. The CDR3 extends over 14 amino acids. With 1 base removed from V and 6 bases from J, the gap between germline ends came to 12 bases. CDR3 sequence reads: CASGLETWTNGYTF. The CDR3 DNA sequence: TGTGCTAGTGGTTTGGAAACCTGGACAAATGGCTACACCTTC.

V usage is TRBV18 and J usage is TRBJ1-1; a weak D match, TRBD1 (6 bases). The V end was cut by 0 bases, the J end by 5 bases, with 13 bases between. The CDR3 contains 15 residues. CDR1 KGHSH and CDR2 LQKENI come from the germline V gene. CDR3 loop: CASSPPIRGRTEAFF. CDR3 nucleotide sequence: TGTGCCAGCTCACCACCGATCAGGGGAAGAACTGAAGCTTTCTTT.

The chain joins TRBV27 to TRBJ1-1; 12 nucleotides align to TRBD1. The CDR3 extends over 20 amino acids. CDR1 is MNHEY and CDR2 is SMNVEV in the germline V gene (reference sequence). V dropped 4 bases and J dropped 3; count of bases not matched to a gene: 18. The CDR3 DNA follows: TGTGCCAGCAGTTCGGGCGTAGTCGGGACAGGGGGCGCGCGGGACACTGAAGCTTTCTTT. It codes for CASSSGVVGTGGARDTEAFF.

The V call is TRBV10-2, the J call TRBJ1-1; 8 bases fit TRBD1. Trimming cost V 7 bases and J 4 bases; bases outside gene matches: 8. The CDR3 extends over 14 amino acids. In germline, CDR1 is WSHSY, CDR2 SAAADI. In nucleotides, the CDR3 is TGCGCCAGCACTCCCGGGACAGGAACCACTGAAGCTTTCTTT. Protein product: CASTPGTGTTEAFF.

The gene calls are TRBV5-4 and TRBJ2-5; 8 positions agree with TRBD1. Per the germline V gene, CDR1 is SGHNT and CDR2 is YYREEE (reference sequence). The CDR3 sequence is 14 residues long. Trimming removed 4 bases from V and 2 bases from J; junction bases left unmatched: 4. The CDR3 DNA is TGTGCCAGCAGCCCCCGACAGGGGCAAGAGACCCAGTACTTC. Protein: CASSPRQGQETQYF.

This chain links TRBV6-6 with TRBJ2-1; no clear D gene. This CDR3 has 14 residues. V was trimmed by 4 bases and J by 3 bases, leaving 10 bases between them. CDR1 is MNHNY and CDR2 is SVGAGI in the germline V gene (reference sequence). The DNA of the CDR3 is TGTGCCAGCAGTTTTTTGACTGACTACAATGAGCAGTTCTTC. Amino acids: CASSFLTDYNEQFF.

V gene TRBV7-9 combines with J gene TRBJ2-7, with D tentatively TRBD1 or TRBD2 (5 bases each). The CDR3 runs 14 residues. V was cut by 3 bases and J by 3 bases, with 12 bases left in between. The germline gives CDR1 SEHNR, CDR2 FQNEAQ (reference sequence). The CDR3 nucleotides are TGTGCCAGCAGCTTCTCCGGGACGAGCTACGAGCAGTACTTC. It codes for CASSFSGTSYEQYF.

The CDR3 region is CASSAWYEQFF. As DNA, the CDR3 is TGTGCCAGCTCAGCCTGGTATGAGCAGTTCTTC. This chain joins TRBV18 and TRBJ2-1; no clear D gene. Trimming removed 5 bases at V and 8 bases at J, with 7 bases between. The germline gives CDR1 KGHSH, CDR2 LQKENI. CDR3 size: 11 residues.

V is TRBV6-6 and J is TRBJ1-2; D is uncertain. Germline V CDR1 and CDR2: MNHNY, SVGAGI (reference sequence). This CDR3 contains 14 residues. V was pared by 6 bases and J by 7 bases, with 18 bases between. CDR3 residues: CASRETGSLSGYTF. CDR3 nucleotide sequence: TGTGCCAGCAGGGAAACGGGATCCCTCAGTGGCTACACCTTC.

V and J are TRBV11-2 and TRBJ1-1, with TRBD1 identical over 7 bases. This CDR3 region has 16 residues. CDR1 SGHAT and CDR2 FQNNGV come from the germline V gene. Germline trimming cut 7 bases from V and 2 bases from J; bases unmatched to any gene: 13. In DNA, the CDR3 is TGTGCCAGCACCAGGACAGGTGGGGTGGGAAACACTGAAGCTTTCTTT. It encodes CASTRTGGVGNTEAFF.

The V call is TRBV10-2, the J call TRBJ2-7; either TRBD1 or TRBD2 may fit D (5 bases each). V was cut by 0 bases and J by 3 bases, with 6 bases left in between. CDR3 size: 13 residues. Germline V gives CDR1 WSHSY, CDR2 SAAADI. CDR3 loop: CASSESRGYEQYF. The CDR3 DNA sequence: TGCGCCAGCAGTGAGTCGAGGGGCTACGAGCAGTACTTC.

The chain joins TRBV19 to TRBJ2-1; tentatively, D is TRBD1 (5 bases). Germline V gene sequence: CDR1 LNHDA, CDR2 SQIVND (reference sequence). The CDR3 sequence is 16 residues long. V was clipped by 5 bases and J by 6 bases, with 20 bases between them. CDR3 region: CASSPYRPVQPNEQFF. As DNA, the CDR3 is TGTGCCAGTAGTCCCTACAGGCCGGTACAACCCAATGAGCAGTTCTTC.

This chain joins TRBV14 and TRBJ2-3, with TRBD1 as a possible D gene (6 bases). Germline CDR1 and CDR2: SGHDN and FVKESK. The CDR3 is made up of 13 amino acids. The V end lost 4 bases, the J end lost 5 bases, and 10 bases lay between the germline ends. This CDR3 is CASSPQGRDTQYF. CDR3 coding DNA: TGTGCCAGCAGCCCTCAGGGGCGAGATACGCAGTATTTT.

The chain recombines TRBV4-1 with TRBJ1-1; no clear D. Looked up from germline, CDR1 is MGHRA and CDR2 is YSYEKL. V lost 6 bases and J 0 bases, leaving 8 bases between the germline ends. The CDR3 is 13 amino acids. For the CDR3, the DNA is TGCGCCAGCAGTGCACCCTTGAACACTGAAGCTTTCTTT. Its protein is CASSAPLNTEAFF.

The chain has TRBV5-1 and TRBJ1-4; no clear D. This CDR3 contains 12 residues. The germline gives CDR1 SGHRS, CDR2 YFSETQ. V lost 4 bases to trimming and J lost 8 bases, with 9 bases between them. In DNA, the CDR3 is TGCGCCAGCAGCCTCCCGGGCGAAAAACTGTTTTTT. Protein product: CASSLPGEKLFF.

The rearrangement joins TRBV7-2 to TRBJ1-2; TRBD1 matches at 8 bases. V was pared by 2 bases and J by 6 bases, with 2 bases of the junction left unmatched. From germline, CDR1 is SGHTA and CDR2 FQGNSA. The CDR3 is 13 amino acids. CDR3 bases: TGTGCCAGCAGCTTAACGACAGGGGATGGCTACACCTTC. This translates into CASSLTTGDGYTF.

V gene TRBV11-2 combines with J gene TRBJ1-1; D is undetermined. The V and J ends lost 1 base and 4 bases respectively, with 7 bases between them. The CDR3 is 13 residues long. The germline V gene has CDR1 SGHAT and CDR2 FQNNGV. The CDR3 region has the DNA TGTGCCAGCAGCTTAGGGGTGGCCACTGAAGCTTTCTTT. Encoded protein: CASSLGVATEAFF.

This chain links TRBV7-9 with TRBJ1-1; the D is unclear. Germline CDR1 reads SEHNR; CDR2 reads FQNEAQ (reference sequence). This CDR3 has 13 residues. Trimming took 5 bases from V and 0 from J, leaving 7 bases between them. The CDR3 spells CASSPPLNTEAFF. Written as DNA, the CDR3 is TGTGCCAGCAGCCCCCCTTTGAACACTGAAGCTTTCTTT. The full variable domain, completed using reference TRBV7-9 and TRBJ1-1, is DTGVSQNPRHKITKRGQNVTFRCDPISEHNRLYWYRQTLGQGPEFLTYFQNEAQLEKSRLLSDRFSAERPKGSFSTLEIQRTEQGDSAMYLCASSPPLNTEAFFGQGTRLTVV.

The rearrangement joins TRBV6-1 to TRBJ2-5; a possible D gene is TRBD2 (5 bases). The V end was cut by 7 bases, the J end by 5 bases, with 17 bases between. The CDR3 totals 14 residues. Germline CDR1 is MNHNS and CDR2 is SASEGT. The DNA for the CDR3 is TGTGCCAGCATCCCCCCTTCACGCGGGGAGACCCAGTACTTC. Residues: CASIPPSRGETQYF.

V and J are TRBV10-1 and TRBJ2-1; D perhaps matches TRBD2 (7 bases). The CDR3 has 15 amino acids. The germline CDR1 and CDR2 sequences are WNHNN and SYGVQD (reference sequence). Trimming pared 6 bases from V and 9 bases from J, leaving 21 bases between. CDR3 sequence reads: CASSDTGRETVEQFF. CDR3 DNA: TGCGCCAGCAGCGATACAGGGAGGGAAACAGTTGAGCAGTTCTTC.

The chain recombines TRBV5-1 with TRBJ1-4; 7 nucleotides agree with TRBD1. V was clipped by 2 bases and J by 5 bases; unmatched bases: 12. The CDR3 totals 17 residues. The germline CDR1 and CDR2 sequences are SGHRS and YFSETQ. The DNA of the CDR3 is TGCGCCAGCAGCTTAAAAGTCCCGGGACAGTCCAATGAAAAACTGTTTTTT. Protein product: CASSLKVPGQSNEKLFF.